This paragraph covers one T cell receptor (beta chain) sequence. Its target antigen remains unknown. It has no much larger one-base neighbor in the sample; base qualities were not kept. From a lookup of the germline V gene, CDR1 and CDR2 are MNHEY and SVGEGT. V and J lose 4 bases and 4 bases, and a span of 11 bases separates them. The CDR3 spans 13 residues, from the cysteine through the phenylalanine. Only CDR3 DNA is held: 39 bases, read in frame from base 1. The data belong to a study of T cells after yellow fever vaccination (dated by TCRdb to between 2018 and 2020). The study in broad terms: The SMART-Seq v4 Ultra Low Input RNA kit was used to prepare libraries from fractions with low cell numbers. To follow T-cell clones before and after both primary and booster YFV17D yellow fever vaccination, bulk TCR alpha and beta repertoires underwent longitudinal sequencing. Bulk PBMC replicates and cell subsets were isolated from blood drawn at multiple timepoints before and after both primary and secondary immunization. Two healthy male donors, one aged 18 to 29 and one aged 30 to 40 years, made up the cohort.

Points the paper makes about the study in general: Compared with the primary T-cell response, the secondary T-cell response was weaker but faster, peaking on day 5 rather than day 15. Only a couple of donors were included in the study, so the extent to which the findings can be generalized is limited. Computational filtering was needed because FACS-sorted repertoires could contain abundant contaminating clonotypes from the bulk population. A small share of clonotypes was detected in both CD4 and CD8 compartments, with the overlap likely arising from convergent recombination. After the booster, most of the clones that had expanded following primary vaccination were detected again (just under 97% of CD4 and roughly nine tenths of CD8), which suggests that memory was broadly maintained.

TCR cDNA was synthesized by 5'RACE template switching, through which a universal primer site and unique molecular identifiers were introduced. Priming for cDNA synthesis came from both the TCR alpha and TCR beta constant segments. Library amplification involved two PCR steps, and the second step added sample barcodes and sequencing adapters. Libraries were sequenced on Illumina HiSeq 2500 (2x100 bp) or NovaSeq (2x150 bp). On the authors' methods: Demultiplexing of reads and collapsing into UMI consensus sequences were performed with MIGEC, and V(D)J alignment was carried out with MiXCR. Vaccine-responding clonotypes were identified with edgeR using replicate PBMC samples, with FDR below 0.01 and a log2 fold change above 5 up to day 15 being required. Bulk clonotypes were assigned CD4 or CD8 identity according to which sequenced CD4 or CD8 repertoire held them at higher abundance. Clones were called with MiXCR by TCRdb after fastp trimmed the public reads at Q25, and only in-frame beta chains were retained. For every CDR3 protein sequence, its rows merge into one entry that carries the most common genes and DNA. These V and J calls derive from TCRdb rather than the authors' analysis. The sample records hundreds of thousands of distinct CDR3 sequences, roughly 7.5% of which are singletons. 17% of the sample is taken by the ten largest.

This specimen's treatment or condition label, interpreted: live attenuated yellow fever vaccine strain. At every blood-draw timepoint, two biological replicates of bulk PBMCs were collected. PBMCs were isolated from peripheral blood using a standard Ficoll-Paque protocol. TriZol was used to extract RNA from bulk PBMCs, from CD4 and CD8 fractions, and from dextramer-positive and dextramer-negative fractions. The sequencing here drew on PBMCs, taken around 45 days after the first yellow fever vaccination. The chain joins TRBV6-2 or TRBV6-3 to TRBJ2-7; the D gene is perhaps TRBD1, on 5 matching bases. The sequence was obtained from a man aged 18 to 30 who received the YFV17D yellow fever vaccine. The bases are TGTGCCAGCAGTTTTAGGGGTTGGTACGAGCAGTACTTC. This is translated as CASSFRGWYEQYF.